One and the same sample provided the 21 T cell receptor beta chains below, sequenced in a study of blood T cell repertoires in COVID-19. The method was immunoSEQ multiplex PCR; TCRdb's version includes in-frame clones alone and lacks a portion of them. The data hold some 160,000 clones, with around 79% observed a single time. Sequencing input: peripheral blood. All receptors derive from a man aged 45-60 years with active or convalescent COVID-19.

The V and J genes are TRBV27 and TRBJ1-1; 11 bases line up with TRBD1. CDR3 size: 16 residues. CDR1 MNHEY and CDR2 SMNVEV come from the germline V gene (reference sequence). J lost 11 bases, V lost 4 bases, and 15 bases had no gene match. CDR3 bases: TGTGCCAGCAGTTCCATCTCCTCGGGACAGGGGGATAGGGCTTTCTTT. It codes for CASSSISSGQGDRAFF.

J is TRBJ2-3 and V is TRBV29-1; 13 positions agree with TRBD2. Germline V gene data show CDR1 as SQVTM and CDR2 as ANQGSEA. CDR3 length: 14 amino acids. The junction had 5 bases not matched to a gene; V was cut back by 5 bases and J by 6 bases. The CDR3 nucleotides are TGCAGCGTTTCCGGACTAGCGGGAGAGGATACGCAGTATTTT. Translated, it gives CSVSGLAGEDTQYF.

The J gene is TRBJ1-5, the V gene TRBV27, with 7 bases fitting TRBD1. The CDR3 covers 14 residues. Per the germline V gene, CDR1 is MNHEY and CDR2 is SMNVEV (reference sequence). J lost 1 base, V lost 6 bases, and 3 bases had no gene match. The CDR3 is CASRATGSNQPQHF. CDR3 coding DNA: TGTGCCAGCAGAGCGACAGGGAGCAATCAGCCCCAGCATTTT.

The chain is built from TRBV29-1 and TRBJ2-1; TRBD2 matches at 11 bases. The CDR3 spans 16 residues. The V segment lost 5 bases and the J segment 1 base; nucleotides outside the gene matches: 7. Germline CDR1 and CDR2: SQVTM and ANQGSEA. This chain's CDR3 is CSVPRTSGYSYNEQFF. Written as DNA, the CDR3 is TGCAGCGTTCCTCGGACTAGCGGGTATTCCTACAATGAGCAGTTCTTC.

This clone has a handful of counts. The chain couples TRBV2 to TRBJ2-7; D not certain. CDR1 is SNHLY and CDR2 is FYNNEI in the germline V gene. Trimming removed 6 bases at V and 5 bases at J, with 23 bases between. The CDR3 spans 16 residues. The CDR3 DNA is TGTGCCAGCAGCCCCCCGATACCAAACCTCGAGAACGAGCAGTACTTC. This sequence encodes CASSPPIPNLENEQYF.

The rearrangement uses TRBV27 and TRBJ2-2, with 8 bases identical to TRBD2. Per germline, CDR1 MNHEY and CDR2 SMNVEV (reference sequence). The CDR3 covers 15 residues. Trimming cost V 7 bases and J 5 bases; bases outside gene matches: 9. Here the CDR3 reads CASMGSGRYTGELFF. In DNA, the CDR3 is TGTGCCAGCATGGGAAGCGGGAGATATACCGGGGAGCTGTTTTTT.

This clone was observed once. The genes are TRBV5-5 and TRBJ2-7; D possibly corresponds to TRBD2 (5 bases). V was trimmed by 1 base and J by 0 bases, leaving 8 bases between them. The CDR3 is 14 residues long. Germline V gene sequence: CDR1 SGHKS, CDR2 YYEKEE (reference sequence). CDR3 protein: CASSLLAFSYEQYF. CDR3 nucleotides: TGTGCCAGCAGCTTGCTAGCCTTCTCCTACGAGCAGTACTTC.

The chain couples TRBV28 to TRBJ1-1, with D hard to call. Between the trimmed V and J ends, which lost 2 bases and 1 base, there was a span of 11 bases. Germline V gene sequence: CDR1 MDHEN, CDR2 SYDVKM. CDR3 length: 15 amino acids. In nucleotides, the CDR3 is TGTGCCAGCAGTTTAAGCGGCGGCCCGAACACTGAAGCTTTCTTT. Translation: CASSLSGGPNTEAFF.

This clone showed up just once. This chain uses TRBV5-1 with TRBJ1-3; 9 bases align to TRBD1. The CDR3 is 15 amino acids. Looked up from germline, CDR1 is SGHRS and CDR2 is YFSETQ. The V and J ends lost 6 bases and 2 bases, in that order; junction bases with no gene match: 6. DNA of the CDR3: TGCGCCAGCACCCCCGGGACAGGGACTGGAAACACCATATATTTT. As protein: CASTPGTGTGNTIYF.

The rearrangement links TRBV29-1 to TRBJ2-3; tentative D call: TRBD1 (6 bases). The CDR3 covers 13 residues. V was shortened by 5 bases and J by 0 bases, with 9 bases between the two germline ends. Germline CDR1 is SQVTM and CDR2 is ANQGSEA. The CDR3 reads CSVPGASTDTQYF. CDR3 in DNA: TGCAGCGTTCCAGGGGCGAGCACAGATACGCAGTATTTT.

This clone was observed a single time. The chain joins TRBV6-2 or TRBV6-3 to TRBJ2-7; TRBD1 matches 9 bases. The CDR3 runs to 14 residues. V dropped 6 bases and J dropped 4; count of bases not matched to a gene: 7. Germline V gives CDR1 MNHEY, CDR2 SVGEGT. This CDR3 reads CASSRTGEWYEQYF. DNA for the CDR3: TGTGCCAGCAGCCGGACAGGGGAATGGTACGAGCAGTACTTC.

The chain employs TRBV19 and TRBJ2-5; 7 nucleotides agree with TRBD1. This CDR3 contains 14 residues. CDR1 is LNHDA and CDR2 is SQIVND in the germline V gene (reference sequence). V shed 5 bases and J 2 bases; nucleotides not matched to a gene: 5. Here the CDR3 reads CASSSLRGQETQYF. The CDR3 nucleotides read TGTGCCAGTAGTTCACTCAGGGGGCAAGAGACCCAGTACTTC.

The chain carries TRBV5-1 and TRBJ2-2, with 9 bases identical to TRBD2. V shed 9 bases and J 6 bases; nucleotides not matched to a gene: 12. Germline V gives CDR1 SGHRS, CDR2 YFSETQ. The CDR3 consists of 15 residues. The chain's CDR3 is CATRPIAGEAGELFF. CDR3 nucleotide sequence: TGCGCCACCCGTCCGATAGCGGGAGAGGCCGGGGAGCTGTTTTTT.

CDR3 coding DNA: TGTGCCAGCACCCGATCGCGGGTCCAAGAGACCCAGTACTTC. Its translation: CASTRSRVQETQYF. The chain employs TRBV6-5 and TRBJ2-5; weak D call: TRBD2 (5 bases). The CDR3 consists of 14 residues. From germline, CDR1 is MNHEY and CDR2 SVGAGI. V dropped 7 bases and J dropped 1 base, with 13 bases sitting between them.

V gene TRBV11-2 combines with J gene TRBJ2-1, with D possibly being TRBD1 (5 bases). In germline, CDR1 is SGHAT, CDR2 FQNNGV. The CDR3 runs 13 residues. The ends were cut back, 4 bases at V and 14 bases at J, with 18 bases in the middle. Here the CDR3 reads CASSSPTWVGEFF. The CDR3 DNA sequence: TGTGCCAGCAGCTCACCCACCTGGGTAGGGGAGTTCTTC.

The CDR3, as DNA: TGTGCCAGCCGTGGCGGGGGACAGGGATCCACTGAAGCTTTCTTT. It is translated as CASRGGGQGSTEAFF. The chain links TRBV28 to TRBJ1-1, with TRBD1 matching over 9 bases. The junction had 11 bases not matched to a gene; V was cut back by 8 bases and J by 4 bases. This CDR3 has 15 amino acids. Looked up from germline, CDR1 is MDHEN and CDR2 is SYDVKM.

The chain employs TRBV13 and TRBJ2-7; possible D gene TRBD1, 5 bases. The V end was cut by 4 bases, the J end by 2 bases, with 12 bases between. The CDR3 spans 14 residues. Germline CDR1 and CDR2: PRHDT and FYEKMQ (reference sequence). The chain's CDR3 is CASSSQAPAYEQYF. CDR3 sequence (DNA): TGTGCCAGCAGCTCACAGGCCCCCGCCTACGAGCAGTACTTC.

This clone was found a few times. The V and J genes are TRBV5-6 and TRBJ2-7, with D unclear. Between the trimmed V and J ends, which lost 0 bases and 6 bases, there was a span of 4 bases. CDR1 is SGHDT, CDR2 YYEEEE, per germline. The CDR3 covers 11 residues. The CDR3 sequence: CASSLAREQYF. CDR3 bases: TGTGCCAGCAGCTTGGCTCGCGAGCAGTACTTC.

A few counts support this clone. V gene TRBV28 combines with J gene TRBJ1-1, with 7 nucleotides matching TRBD1. Germline loops: CDR1 MDHEN, CDR2 SYDVKM. J lost 3 bases, V lost 1 base, and 17 bases had no gene match. The CDR3 loop spans 19 amino acids. CDR3 amino acids: CASSLSRGLGSLSDTEAFF. In DNA form, the CDR3 reads TGTGCCAGCAGTTTATCTAGGGGGCTAGGGTCATTATCGGACACTGAAGCTTTCTTT.

The rearrangement joins TRBV7-3 to TRBJ2-3; perhaps TRBD2 as D (6 bases). Per germline, CDR1 SGHTA and CDR2 FQGTGA. The CDR3 extends over 15 amino acids. Trimming removed 2 bases at V and 5 bases at J, with 14 bases between. In DNA, the CDR3 is TGTGCCAGCAGCTTAGAGGGGAGGAGGATAGATACGCAGTATTTT. Protein sequence: CASSLEGRRIDTQYF.

This chain uses TRBV24-1 with TRBJ2-7; TRBD1 is a possible D gene (6 bases). The V gene lost 2 bases and the J gene lost 4 bases, with 23 bases spanning the gap. Germline V gene data show CDR1 as KGHDR and CDR2 as SFDVKD. There are 18 residues in the CDR3. CDR3 sequence reads: CATSDSRLAGVLSYEQYF. The CDR3 nucleotides are TGTGCCACCAGTGATTCACGATTGGCAGGGGTCCTTTCATACGAGCAGTACTTC.